The source of this TCR beta chain is a study of radiotherapy plus CTLA-4 blockade in lung cancer. About the study: Objective responses were documented in 15% to 20% of patients, with disease control in approximately 32%.

The ends were cut back, 3 bases at V and 5 bases at J, with 4 bases in the middle. This CDR3 region has 10 residues. In germline, CDR1 is DFQATT, CDR2 SNEGSKA (reference sequence). On this clone: No antigen is known for it.

Here immunoSEQ multiplex PCR was the method, and the copy in TCRdb shows in-frame clones only, minus some. The sample shows roughly 130,000 clones, 70% to 90% of them seen only once. General study points: Interferon-beta, together with early blood T cell clone dynamics, reportedly best predicted response. Clones derived from tumor TCRs expanded in blood after radiotherapy plus ipilimumab.

Those patients who had chemo-refractory metastatic non-small-cell lung cancer were given focal radiation along with CTLA-4 blockade through ipilimumab. The sequencing here drew on peripheral blood, taken from a patient treated with radiotherapy plus ipilimumab. The rearrangement joins TRBV20-1 to TRBJ1-1, with D unresolved. This receptor was identified in a human donor with non-small cell lung cancer that progressed on radiotherapy plus ipilimumab. The CDR3, as DNA: TGCAGTGCTAGGGGGACTGAAGCTTTCTTT. It encodes CSARGTEAFF.